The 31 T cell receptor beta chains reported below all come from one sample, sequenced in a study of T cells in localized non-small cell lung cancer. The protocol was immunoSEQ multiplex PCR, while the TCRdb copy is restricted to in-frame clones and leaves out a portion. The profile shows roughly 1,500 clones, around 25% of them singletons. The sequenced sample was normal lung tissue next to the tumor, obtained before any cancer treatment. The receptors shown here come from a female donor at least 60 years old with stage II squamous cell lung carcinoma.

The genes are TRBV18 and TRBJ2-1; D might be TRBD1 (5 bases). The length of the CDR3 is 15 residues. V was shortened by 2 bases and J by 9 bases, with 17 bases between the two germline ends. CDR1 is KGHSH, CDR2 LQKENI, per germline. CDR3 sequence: CASSPSGREFGEQFF. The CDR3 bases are TGTGCCAGCTCACCATCGGGCAGGGAATTCGGTGAGCAGTTCTTC.

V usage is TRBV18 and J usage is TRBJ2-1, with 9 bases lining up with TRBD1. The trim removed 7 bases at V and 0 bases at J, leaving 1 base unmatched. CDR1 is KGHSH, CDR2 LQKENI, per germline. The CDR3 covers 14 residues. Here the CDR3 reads CASLGQGSYNEQFF. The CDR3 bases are TGTGCCAGCTTGGGACAGGGCTCCTACAATGAGCAGTTCTTC.

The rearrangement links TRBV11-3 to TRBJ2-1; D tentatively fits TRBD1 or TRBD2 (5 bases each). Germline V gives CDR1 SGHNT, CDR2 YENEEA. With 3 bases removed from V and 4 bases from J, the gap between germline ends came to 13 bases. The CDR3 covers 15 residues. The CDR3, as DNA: TGTGCCAGCAGCTTCACCGTGGGGGAGTACAATGAGCAGTTCTTC. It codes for CASSFTVGEYNEQFF.

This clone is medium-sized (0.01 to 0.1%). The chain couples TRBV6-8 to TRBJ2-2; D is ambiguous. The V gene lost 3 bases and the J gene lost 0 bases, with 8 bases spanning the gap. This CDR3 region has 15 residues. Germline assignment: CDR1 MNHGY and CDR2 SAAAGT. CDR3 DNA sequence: TGTGCCAGCAGTTATGACGGGTCGAACACCGGGGAGCTGTTTTTT. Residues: CASSYDGSNTGELFF.

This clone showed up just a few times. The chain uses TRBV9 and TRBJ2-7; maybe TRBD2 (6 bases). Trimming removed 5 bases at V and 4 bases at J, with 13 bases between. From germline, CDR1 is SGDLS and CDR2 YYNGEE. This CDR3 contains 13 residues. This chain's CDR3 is CASSLGSNYEQYF. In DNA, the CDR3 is TGTGCCAGCAGTCTCGGGAGTAATTACGAGCAGTACTTC. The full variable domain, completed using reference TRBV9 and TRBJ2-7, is DSGVTQTPKHLITATGQRVTLRCSPRSGDLSVYWYQQSLDQGLQFLIQYYNGEERAKGNILERFSAQQFPDLHSELNLSSLELGDSALYFCASSLGSNYEQYFGPGTRLTVT.

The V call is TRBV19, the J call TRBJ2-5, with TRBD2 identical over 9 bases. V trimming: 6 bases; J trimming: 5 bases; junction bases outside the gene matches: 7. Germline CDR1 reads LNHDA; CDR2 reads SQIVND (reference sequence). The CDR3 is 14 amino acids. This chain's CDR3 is CASRAGGPQETQYF. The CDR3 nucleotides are TGTGCCAGTAGGGCGGGAGGGCCTCAGGAGACCCAGTACTTC.

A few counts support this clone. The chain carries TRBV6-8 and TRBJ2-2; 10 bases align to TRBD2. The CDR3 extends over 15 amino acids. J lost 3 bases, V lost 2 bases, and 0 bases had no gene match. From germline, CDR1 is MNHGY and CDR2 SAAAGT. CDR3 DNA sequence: TGTGCCAGCAGTTACGGGACTAGCGACACCGGGGAGCTGTTTTTT. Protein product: CASSYGTSDTGELFF.

The CDR3 spells CASSLVPSTDTQYF. CDR3 nucleotides: TGTGCCAGCAGCTTAGTTCCCAGCACAGATACGCAGTATTTT. This chain connects TRBV11-3 to TRBJ2-3; D not resolved. CDR1 SGHNT and CDR2 YENEEA come from the germline V gene. CDR3 size: 14 residues. Trimming took off 1 base at V and 0 bases at J, with 5 bases between the two ends.

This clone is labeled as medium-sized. The CDR3 sequence: CASSLGGQAGEAFF. CDR3 sequence (DNA): TGTGCCAGCAGCTTGGGGGGACAGGCTGGTGAAGCTTTCTTT. The chain links TRBV11-3 to TRBJ1-1; 8 bases are shared with TRBD1. Germline V gives CDR1 SGHNT, CDR2 YENEEA. Trimming took 3 bases from V and 7 from J; bases not matched to a gene: 7. The CDR3 sequence is 14 residues long.

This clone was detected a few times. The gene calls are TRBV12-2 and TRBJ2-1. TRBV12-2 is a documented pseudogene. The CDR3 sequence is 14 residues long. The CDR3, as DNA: TGTGCCACCTACCGGGACCCCGCCTTAAATGAGCAGTTCTTC. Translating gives CATYRDPALNEQFF.

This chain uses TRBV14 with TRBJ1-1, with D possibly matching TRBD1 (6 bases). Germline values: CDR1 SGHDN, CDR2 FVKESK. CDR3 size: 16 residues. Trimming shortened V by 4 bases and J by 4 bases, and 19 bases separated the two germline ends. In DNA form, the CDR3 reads TGTGCCAGCAGCCGCGAGAGACTAACAGGGTTCACTGAAGCTTTCTTT. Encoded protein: CASSRERLTGFTEAFF.

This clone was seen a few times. The CDR3 bases are TGTGCCAGCAGTTACTCGATTGGTGGGAATGAAAAACTGTTTTTT. Protein product: CASSYSIGGNEKLFF. The chain combines TRBV6-8 with TRBJ1-4; D is uncertain. V was trimmed by 0 bases and J by 5 bases, leaving 10 bases between them. This CDR3 has 15 amino acids. The germline CDR1 and CDR2 sequences are MNHGY and SAAAGT.

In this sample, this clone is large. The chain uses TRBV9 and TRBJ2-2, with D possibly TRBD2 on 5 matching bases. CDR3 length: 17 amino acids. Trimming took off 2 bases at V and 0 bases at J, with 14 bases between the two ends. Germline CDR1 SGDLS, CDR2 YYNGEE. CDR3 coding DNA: TGTGCCAGCAGCGTCCGGTGGGAGTCTTCGAACACCGGGGAGCTGTTTTTT. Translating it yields CASSVRWESSNTGELFF.

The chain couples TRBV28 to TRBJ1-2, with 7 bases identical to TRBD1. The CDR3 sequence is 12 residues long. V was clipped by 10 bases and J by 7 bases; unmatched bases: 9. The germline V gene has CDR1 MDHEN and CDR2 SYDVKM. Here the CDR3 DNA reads TGTGCCACCGGAGTTACAGGGGCTGGCTACACCTTC. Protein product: CATGVTGAGYTF.

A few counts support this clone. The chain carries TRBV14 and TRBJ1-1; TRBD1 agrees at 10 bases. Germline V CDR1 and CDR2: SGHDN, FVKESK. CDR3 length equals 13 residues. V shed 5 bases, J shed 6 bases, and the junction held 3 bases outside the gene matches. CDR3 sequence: CASSSGQGSEAFF. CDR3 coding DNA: TGTGCCAGCAGCTCGGGACAGGGGTCTGAAGCTTTCTTT.

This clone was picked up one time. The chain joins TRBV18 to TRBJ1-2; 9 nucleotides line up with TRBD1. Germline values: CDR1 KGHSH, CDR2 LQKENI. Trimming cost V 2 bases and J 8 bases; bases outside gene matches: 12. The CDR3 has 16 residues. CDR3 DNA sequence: TGTGCCAGCTCACCAAGGGGGACAGGGCCCAAGGGGGGCTACACCTTC. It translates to CASSPRGTGPKGGYTF.

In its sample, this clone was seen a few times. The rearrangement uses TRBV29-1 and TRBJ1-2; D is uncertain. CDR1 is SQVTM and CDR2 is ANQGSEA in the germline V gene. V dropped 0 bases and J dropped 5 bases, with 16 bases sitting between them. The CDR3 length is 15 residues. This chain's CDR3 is CSVEDAEGFQYGYTF. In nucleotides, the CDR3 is TGCAGCGTTGAAGATGCCGAGGGCTTCCAGTATGGCTACACCTTC.

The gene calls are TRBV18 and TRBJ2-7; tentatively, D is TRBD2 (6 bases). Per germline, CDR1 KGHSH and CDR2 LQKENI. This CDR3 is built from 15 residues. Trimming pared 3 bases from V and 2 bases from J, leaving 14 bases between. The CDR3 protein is CASSPFVADPYEQYF. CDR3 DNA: TGTGCCAGCTCACCGTTTGTAGCGGATCCCTACGAGCAGTACTTC.

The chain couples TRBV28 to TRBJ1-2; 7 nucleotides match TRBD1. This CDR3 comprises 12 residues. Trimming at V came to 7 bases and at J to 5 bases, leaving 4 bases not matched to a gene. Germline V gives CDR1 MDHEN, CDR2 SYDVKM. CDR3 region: CASNTGDYGYTF. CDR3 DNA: TGTGCCAGCAATACAGGGGATTATGGCTACACCTTC.

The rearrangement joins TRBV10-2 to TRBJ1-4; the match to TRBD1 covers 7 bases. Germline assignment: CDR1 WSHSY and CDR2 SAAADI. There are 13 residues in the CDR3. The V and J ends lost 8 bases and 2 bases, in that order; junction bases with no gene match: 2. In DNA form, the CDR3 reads TGCGCCAGCCAACAGGGGACTAATGAAAAACTGTTTTTT. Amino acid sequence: CASQQGTNEKLFF.

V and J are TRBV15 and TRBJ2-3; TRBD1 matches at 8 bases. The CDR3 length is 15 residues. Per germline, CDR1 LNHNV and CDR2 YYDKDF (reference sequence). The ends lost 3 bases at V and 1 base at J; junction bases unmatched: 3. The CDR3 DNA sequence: TGTGCCACCAGCAGGCAGGGGGCCCGCACAGATACGCAGTATTTT. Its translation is CATSRQGARTDTQYF. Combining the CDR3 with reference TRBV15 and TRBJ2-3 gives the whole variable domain DAMVIQNPRYQVTQFGKPVTLSCSQTLNHNVMYWYQQKSSQAPKLLFHYYDKDFNNEADTPDNFQSRRPNTSFCFLDIRSPGLGDTAMYLCATSRQGARTDTQYFGPGTRLTVL.

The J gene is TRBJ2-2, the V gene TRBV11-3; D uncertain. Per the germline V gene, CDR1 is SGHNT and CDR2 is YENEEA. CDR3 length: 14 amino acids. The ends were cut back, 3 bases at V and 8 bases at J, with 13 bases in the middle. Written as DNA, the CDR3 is TGTGCCAGCAGCTTGGCCGGATGGGCGGGGGAGCTGTTTTTT. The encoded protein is CASSLAGWAGELFF.

The CDR3 DNA is TGTGCCACCAGCAGCCCTTCAGGGTCAGGGTACTATCAGCCCCAGCATTTT. As protein: CATSSPSGSGYYQPQHF. V and J are TRBV15 and TRBJ1-5; D may be TRBD1 (5 bases). The length of the CDR3 is 17 residues. Germline V gene lookup returns CDR1 LNHNV and CDR2 YYDKDF (reference sequence). Between the trimmed V and J ends, which lost 3 bases and 5 bases, there was a span of 20 bases.

The CDR3 region is CASNSLGLPFNEQFF. CDR3 nucleotides: TGTGCCAGCAATTCCTTGGGACTACCCTTCAATGAGCAGTTCTTC. This chain connects TRBV9 to TRBJ2-1; TRBD2 aligns across 7 bases. Trimming cost V 6 bases and J 6 bases; bases outside gene matches: 12. In germline, CDR1 is SGDLS, CDR2 YYNGEE. CDR3 length: 15 amino acids.

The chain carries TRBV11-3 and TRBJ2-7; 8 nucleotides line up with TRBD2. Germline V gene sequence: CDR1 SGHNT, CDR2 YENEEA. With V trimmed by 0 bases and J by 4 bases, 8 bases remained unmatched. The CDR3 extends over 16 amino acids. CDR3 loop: CASSLDRAGEGYEQYF. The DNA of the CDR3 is TGTGCCAGCAGCTTAGATCGAGCGGGAGAGGGGTACGAGCAGTACTTC.

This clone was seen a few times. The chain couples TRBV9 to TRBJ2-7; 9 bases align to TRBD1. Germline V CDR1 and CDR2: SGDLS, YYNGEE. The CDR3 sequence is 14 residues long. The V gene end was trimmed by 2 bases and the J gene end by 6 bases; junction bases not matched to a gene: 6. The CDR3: CASSVGTGTTEQYF. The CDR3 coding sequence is TGTGCCAGCAGCGTTGGGACAGGGACCACCGAGCAGTACTTC.

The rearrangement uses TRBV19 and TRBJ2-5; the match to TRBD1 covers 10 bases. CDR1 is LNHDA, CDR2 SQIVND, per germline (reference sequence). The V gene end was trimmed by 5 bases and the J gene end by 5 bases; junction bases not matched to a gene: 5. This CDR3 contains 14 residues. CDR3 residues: CASSPGDRGETQYF. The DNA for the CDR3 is TGTGCCAGTAGTCCGGGGGACAGGGGCGAGACCCAGTACTTC.

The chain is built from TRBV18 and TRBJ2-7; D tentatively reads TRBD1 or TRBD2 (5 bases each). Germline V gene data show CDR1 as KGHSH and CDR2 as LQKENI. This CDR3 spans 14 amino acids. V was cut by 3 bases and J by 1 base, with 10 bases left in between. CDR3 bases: TGTGCCAGCTCACCGGGGGTTGGGTCCTACGAGCAGTACGTC. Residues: CASSPGVGSYEQYV.

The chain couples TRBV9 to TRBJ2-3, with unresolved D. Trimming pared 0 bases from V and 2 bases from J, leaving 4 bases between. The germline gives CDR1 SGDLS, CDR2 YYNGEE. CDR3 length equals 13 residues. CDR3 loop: CASSVGDTDTQYF. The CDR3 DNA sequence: TGTGCCAGCAGCGTAGGGGACACAGATACGCAGTATTTT.

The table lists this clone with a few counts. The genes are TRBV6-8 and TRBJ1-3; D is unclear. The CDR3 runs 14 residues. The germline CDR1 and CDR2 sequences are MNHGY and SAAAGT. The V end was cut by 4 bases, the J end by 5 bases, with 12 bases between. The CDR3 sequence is CASSSKAGRNTIYF. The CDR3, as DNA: TGTGCCAGCAGTTCCAAAGCCGGTAGAAACACCATATATTTT.

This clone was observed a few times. The CDR3 spells CASSPQGLAGVREQFF. In nucleotides, the CDR3 is TGTGCCAGCAGTCCGCAAGGACTAGCGGGAGTACGGGAGCAGTTCTTC. The chain recombines TRBV28 with TRBJ2-1; 13 nucleotides match TRBD2. CDR3 length: 16 amino acids. Unmatched junction bases numbered 11, after V lost 5 bases and J lost 10 bases. Per the germline V gene, CDR1 is MDHEN and CDR2 is SYDVKM.